These 2 T cell receptor beta chains came from one sample sequenced in a study of identical twins. One entry per CDR3 protein, called by TCRdb with MiXCR from the 5' RACE reads. The sample has approximately 1.8 million distinct CDR3 sequences; less than 40% are singletons. What was sequenced was cord blood. These receptors originate from a newborn girl in good health.

This clonotype was observed a handful of times. At one end, the junction sequence differs from germline, possibly due to a read error. The rearrangement joins TRBV12-3 or TRBV12-4 to TRBJ2-1, with D possibly TRBD2 on 5 matching bases. The CDR3 is 13 residues long. This CDR3 reads CVSSPAGGNEQFF. Written as DNA, the CDR3 is TGTGTCAGCAGTCCCGCCGGAGGTAATGAGCAGTTCTTC.

A note on this clonotype: This may arise from a read error, as a much more abundant clone is one base away. J is TRBJ2-5 and V is TRBV10-3; 7 bases agree with TRBD2. This CDR3 region has 14 residues. The germline CDR1 and CDR2 sequences are ENHRY and SYGVKD. Losses at the gene ends were 6 bases for V and 11 bases for J; bases not matched to a gene: 15. CDR3 amino acids: CAIRRESMPFGQYF. CDR3 coding DNA: TGTGCCATCAGGCGGGAGAGTATGCCGTTTGGGCAGTACTTC.